The clone carrying this TCR beta chain was detected many times. Trimming pared 2 bases from V and 8 bases from J, leaving 10 bases between. The CDR3 length is 13 residues. From RNA transcripts, TCR beta CDR3 regions were amplified. When the TCR CDR3 underwent first-round RT-PCR, the HTBI primer set was used. TCRdb reprocessed the multiplex PCR reads via MiXCR and lists one record per CDR3 protein. The repertoire has hundreds of thousands of distinct CDR3 sequences, just over 35% of them found once; the top ten carry around 29%. The source of the sample is a study of T cells in Graves' hyperthyroidism and ophthalmopathy. On the study more broadly: At the time of initial diagnosis and before any treatment, peripheral blood was collected.

The hyperthyroidism patients had all been newly diagnosed, and their disease duration was under 2 months. Their ages ranged from 18 to 65 years. A patient was excluded if there was uncontrolled infection, other autoimmune disease, pregnancy or lactation. Diagnoses used clinical symptoms, serum thyroxine and TRAb, thyroid ultrasound and orbital computed tomography. The sequenced sample consisted of blood. This receptor was taken from a woman between 40 and 55 years old with Graves' hyperthyroidism. This sequence joins TRBV12-3 or TRBV12-4 and TRBJ1-5; possible D gene TRBD1, 5 bases. This CDR3 is CASSLWGWEPQHF. The CDR3 coding sequence is TGTGCCAGCAGTTTATGGGGGTGGGAGCCCCAGCATTTT.